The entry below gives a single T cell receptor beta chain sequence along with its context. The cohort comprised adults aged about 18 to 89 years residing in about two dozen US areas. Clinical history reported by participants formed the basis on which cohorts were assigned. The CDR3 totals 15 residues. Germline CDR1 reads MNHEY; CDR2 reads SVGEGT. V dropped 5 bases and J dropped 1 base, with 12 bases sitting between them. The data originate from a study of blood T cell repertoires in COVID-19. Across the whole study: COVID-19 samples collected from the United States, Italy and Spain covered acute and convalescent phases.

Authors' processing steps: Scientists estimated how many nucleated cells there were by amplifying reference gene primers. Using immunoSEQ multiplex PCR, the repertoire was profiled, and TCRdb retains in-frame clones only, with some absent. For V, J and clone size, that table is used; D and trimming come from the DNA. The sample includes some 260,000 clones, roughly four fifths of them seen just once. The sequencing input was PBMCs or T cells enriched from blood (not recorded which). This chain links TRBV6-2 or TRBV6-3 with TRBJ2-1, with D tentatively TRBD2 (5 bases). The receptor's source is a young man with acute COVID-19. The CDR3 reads CASSRTSGSYNEQFF. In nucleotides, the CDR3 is TGTGCCAGCAGTCGGACCTCGGGGTCCTACAATGAGCAGTTCTTC.